These T cell receptor beta chains were read from a single sample in a study of blood T cell repertoires in COVID-19. The repertoire was sequenced with immunoSEQ multiplex PCR; TCRdb's copy has only in-frame clones and lacks some. The table includes about 670,000 clones, 75% to 90% detected once. What was sequenced was peripheral blood. Source of these receptors: a woman between 18 and 29 years old with acute or convalescent COVID-19. The CDR3 runs from the conserved cysteine through the conserved F or W. The D gene is left open where the match is weak. The size of a clone is reported for some rows only, either as once, few or many, or as a class for expanded clones.

cdr3_nt	cdr3_aa	v_call	clone_size	j_call	d_call
TGTGCCAGCAAGAGAGACTCAGATACGCAGTATTTT	CASKRDSDTQYF	TRBV2	NA	TRBJ2-3	NA
TGTGCCAGCAGCTACAGGGGATCTGACTATGGCTACACCTTC	CASSYRGSDYGYTF	TRBV7-9	NA	TRBJ1-2	TRBD1
TGTGCCAGCAGTCCCCATCGGGGGGGAGGCTACAATGAGCAGTTCTTC	CASSPHRGGGYNEQFF	TRBV6-2/TRBV6-3	NA	TRBJ2-1	TRBD2
TGCAGCTTTAGGACAGTTCTCTACAATGAGCAGTTCTTC	CSFRTVLYNEQFF	TRBV29-1	NA	TRBJ2-1	NA
TGTGCCAGCAGTTTATTGAAACCGGGACAGGGGGACAATGAGCAGTTCTTC	CASSLLKPGQGDNEQFF	TRBV27	NA	TRBJ2-1	TRBD1
TGTGCCAGCAGCTTAGCCCGGACGGGGGGGCCTAGACCGGAGCAGTTCTTC	CASSLARTGGPRPEQFF	TRBV7-2	NA	TRBJ2-1	TRBD2
TGTGCCAGCAGCTTGGGTGGGGCAGGGGCTAACACTGAAGCTTTCTTT	CASSLGGAGANTEAFF	TRBV5-6	NA	TRBJ1-1	NA
TGTGCCTGGATGCCGGGACAGGGGATCTCTGGCTACACCTTC	CAWMPGQGISGYTF	TRBV30	NA	TRBJ1-2	TRBD1
TGTGCCAGCAGCTTGATCCTCTCCTACGAGCAGTACTTC	CASSLILSYEQYF	TRBV5-5	NA	TRBJ2-7	NA
TGTGCCAGCTCTTCGTTAGCGGGGACCTACAATGAGCAGTTCTTC	CASSSLAGTYNEQFF	TRBV7-9	NA	TRBJ2-1	TRBD2
TGTGCCAGCAGCCTGGCATTACAGGGTTACACTGAAGCTTTCTTT	CASSLALQGYTEAFF	TRBV4-2	NA	TRBJ1-1	NA
TGCAGCGTTAGGGGCAGGGATTATGGCTACACCTTC	CSVRGRDYGYTF	TRBV29-1	NA	TRBJ1-2	NA
TGTGCCAGCAGCTTTTTGAGGGGGCTCGCGGGTCAGCCCCAGCATTTT	CASSFLRGLAGQPQHF	TRBV11-2	NA	TRBJ1-5	TRBD1
TGCGCCAGCAGCCTCGTTCCAGGGTATGAGAGGAACACTGAAGCTTTCTTT	CASSLVPGYERNTEAFF	TRBV4-3	NA	TRBJ1-1	NA
TGTGCCAGCAGCCCAGGGTTCTCTGGAAACACCATATATTTT	CASSPGFSGNTIYF	TRBV7-3	few	TRBJ1-3	NA
TGTGCCAGCAGTGAAGTCTTAGAGTCCGCGATCTATGGCTACACCTTC	CASSEVLESAIYGYTF	TRBV2	once	TRBJ1-2	NA
TGTGCCAGCTCACCACTTGACAGCGTAAAGAACAATGAGCAGTTCTTC	CASSPLDSVKNNEQFF	TRBV18	NA	TRBJ2-1	NA
TGTGCCAGTAGTATAATGCCAGGGACAAATCAGCCCCAGCATTTT	CASSIMPGTNQPQHF	TRBV19	NA	TRBJ1-5	NA
TGTGCCAGCAGCCAAGGCTTCCCCAGGGGGGAGAATGGCTACACCTTC	CASSQGFPRGENGYTF	TRBV4-2	NA	TRBJ1-2	TRBD1
TGTGCCAGCAGTTACCCAGGGTCTGAAGCTTTCTTT	CASSYPGSEAFF	TRBV6-5	NA	TRBJ1-1	NA
TGCGCCAGCAGCTTGGTGGCAGGGGGTCGTAGTACTACTCAGTACTTC	CASSLVAGGRSTTQYF	TRBV5-1	NA	TRBJ2-7	TRBD1
TGTGCCAGCAGCTTGGCACAAGAGACCCAGTACTTC	CASSLAQETQYF	TRBV7-2	NA	TRBJ2-5	NA
TGTGCCAGCAGCCGGGGGACAGGGCCCTCGGAGGGCTACACCTTC	CASSRGTGPSEGYTF	TRBV7-2	NA	TRBJ1-2	TRBD1
TGCGCCAGCAGCCAAGATCCCAGGGCGCTGTTTTTT	CASSQDPRALFF	TRBV4-1	NA	TRBJ1-4	NA
TGCAGCATTCAAAAGGCAGGGGGCATCTACAATGAGCAGTTCTTC	CSIQKAGGIYNEQFF	TRBV29-1	NA	TRBJ2-1	TRBD1
TGTGCCAGCAGCTTAGATCTCCAGGGAAATCAGCCCCAGCATTTT	CASSLDLQGNQPQHF	TRBV7-2	NA	TRBJ1-5	NA
TGTGCCAGCAGTGATCGACGGGGGGTAAGGGTGCCCTACAATGAGCAGTTCTTC	CASSDRRGVRVPYNEQFF	TRBV6-1	NA	TRBJ2-1	TRBD2
TGTGCCAGCAGCCCTCGGGACTTCCCCAATCAGCCCCAGCATTTT	CASSPRDFPNQPQHF	TRBV14	few	TRBJ1-5	NA
TGTGCCAGCAGCAAAAGGGGCGTAAAGGGGATTTGGAGGGGAGGTACAGATACGCAGTATTTT	CASSKRGVKGIWRGGTDTQYF	TRBV21-1	NA	TRBJ2-3	NA
TGCGCCAGCAGTCTTGGGGTTGACAGGGGGAATGAAAAACTGTTTTTT	CASSLGVDRGNEKLFF	TRBV5-1	NA	TRBJ1-4	TRBD1
TGTGCCAGCAGCCCCCTAGCGGGGGGCACAGATACGCAGTATTTT	CASSPLAGGTDTQYF	TRBV6-4	NA	TRBJ2-3	TRBD2
TGTGCCAGCATACAGGGGAACGGGGAGCTGTTTTTT	CASIQGNGELFF	TRBV27	NA	TRBJ2-2	TRBD1
TGTGCCAGCAGCTTAGGGAGCCAGACAGGGATCGGCTACACCTTC	CASSLGSQTGIGYTF	TRBV7-2	NA	TRBJ1-2	TRBD1